Described below is a single T cell receptor (beta chain) sequence and its context. There are a few counts of this clonotype. Its antigen is not yet known. Within one base of it there is no much larger clone, and no base qualities were kept. From the cysteine through the phenylalanine, the CDR3 covers 15 amino acids. Only the CDR3 region is kept as DNA, spanning 45 bases read in frame from base 1. V sheds 1 base and J sheds 0 bases, leaving 9 bases between their ends. The germline V gene (reference sequence) gives CDR1 as LGHDT and CDR2 as YNNKEL. The data stem from a study of regulatory T cells in long-lasting Graves disease (dated by TCRdb to the early 2020s). Broadly, across the study: Newly diagnosed Graves' disease patients had taken antithyroid drugs for less than 3 months. Persistent Graves' disease patients were compared with newly diagnosed Graves' disease patients by peripheral blood TCR sequencing and RNA sequencing. The study took place in China and was registered as a clinical trial. A total of 35 or so samples were covered by TCR sequencing, comprising approximately 13 persistent and around 20 newly diagnosed Graves' disease patients.

Receptor amplification or capture employed multiplex PCR. Sequenced on an Illumina HiSeq 4000. To build TCR beta libraries, CDR3 regions were amplified by Arm-PCR using iRepertoire HTBI primers. PCR products were gel purified before sequencing. The authors' analysis ran thus. Across samples, roughly 60 TRBV and 13 to 15 TRBJ segments were identified and used for gene usage analysis of CDR3 amino acid clonotypes. COPE and FqMerger were used to merge the filtered high-quality paired reads into contigs. BLAST was used to align contigs to IMGT TRBV, TRBD and TRBJ reference genes, with CDR3 defined following IMGT. Highly expanded clones were defined as clonotypes with a frequency above 0.1%. Shannon entropy served as the measure of repertoire diversity, while the Gini coefficient captured V-J evenness. Clonotypes shared by more than one individual were considered public. The public reads were reanalyzed by TCRdb: fastp trimming at Q25, MiXCR alignment, in-frame beta chains only. Each CDR3 protein gets just one entry, which takes the most common genes and DNA from the rows behind it. The V and J calls shown here were made by TCRdb, not taken from the authors' results. The sample records roughly 510,000 distinct CDR3 sequences, roughly 16% of which are singletons. About 12% of the sample goes to the ten largest clones.

The research as a whole found: TRBV28, TRBJ1-2 and TRBJ2-5 were preferentially used in persistent disease, while TRBV20-1 and TRBJ2-1 were favored in newly diagnosed disease. Patients with persistent disease shared more public clonotypes (around 2,500) than newly diagnosed patients did (approximately 1,000). The authors noted that the small sample size was a limitation that may lower accuracy. Sequencing and analysis were limited to the TCR beta chain. Lower TCR Shannon entropy and fewer highly expanded clones were observed in persistent Graves' disease patients than in newly diagnosed patients, which suggested clonal expansion. Because the primary lesion, thyroid tissue, could not be accessed, the study looked at peripheral blood alone.

What the time point label conveys for this sample: newly diagnosed GD, antithyroid drugs for less than 3 months. RNA was extracted from PBMCs in TRIzol for both TCR sequencing and RNA sequencing. The diagnosis of Graves' disease was made according to American Thyroid Association guidelines. Recruitment of patients was carried out at an endocrinology department in Xi'an, China. Each patient gave 7 to 9.5 milliliters of peripheral blood, collected in an EDTA anticoagulant tube. PBMCs were isolated by Ficoll Paque Plus density gradient separation without further T cell sorting. An Agilent 2100 Bioanalyzer and agarose gel were used to check RNA quality, and a NanoDrop 2000 was used to measure RNA concentration. These sequences were also reported in another study, on T cells in Graves' hyperthyroidism and ophthalmopathy. As described in the second report: Stable Graves' hyperthyroidism was defined as no progression to ophthalmopathy during 18 months of follow-up. Hyperthyroidism patients were newly diagnosed, had a disease duration of under 2 months, and were aged 18 to 65 years. The study excluded patients with uncontrolled infections, other autoimmune diseases, pregnancy or lactation. Diagnoses were established on the basis of clinical symptoms, serum thyroxine and TRAb, thyroid ultrasound, and orbital computed tomography. The TCR CDR3 was subjected to a first round of RT-PCR using the HTBI primer set and the Qiagen OneStep RT-PCR kit. Blood samples also contained most of the expanded thyroid clonotypes (frequency above 0.001), which suggests that blood repertoires may reflect thyroid immune responses. A model built on a 13 V-J signature distinguished ophthalmopathy from stable hyperthyroidism, reaching around 87% sensitivity and under 84% specificity in cross-validation and 80%/75% in testing. During validation, the model predicted progression to ophthalmopathy a median of roughly 7.1 months ahead of onset, with 60% to 71% sensitivity and almost 75% specificity. To identify TCR V-J signatures that set the groups apart, the researchers used a discovery cohort of 90 to 100 patients, made up of some 41 with Graves' ophthalmopathy and 57 with stable Graves' hyperthyroidism. An independent validation cohort of about 19 hyperthyroidism patients and roughly 16 patients who later progressed to ophthalmopathy tested prospective prediction of ophthalmopathy. The 75 to 100 discovery patients were randomly divided into training and test sets at a 7:3 ratio. In about 6 Graves' hyperthyroidism patients, the study also compared T-cell repertoires from thyroid tissue with T-cell repertoires from blood. Once sampling was done, hyperthyroidism patients were given methimazole at a starting dose of 30 mg daily, whereas ophthalmopathy patients were given high-dose intravenous methylprednisolone. Libraries were constructed in a second round of multiplex PCR, after which size selection and purification were carried out. Sequencing of the libraries was done on an Illumina HiSeq2000 using paired-end 100 bp reads. SOAPnuke was used to process the raw data, throwing out any read that contained adapters or uncalled bases, had a mean Phred below 15, or lacked an exact constant-primer or identifier match. High-quality paired reads were merged with COPE v1.2.5, and unique nucleotide sequences were defined as clonotypes. Clonotypes were aligned to IMGT TRBV, TRBD and TRBJ reference segments using MiTCR v1.1. The analysis was restricted to V-J combinations with a frequency above 0.0001, which together covered around 99% of the repertoires. The TCS score was defined as F50 (clonal expansion) divided by E x V (chaos), with BLOSUM62-based TCRdist calculated between CDR3 peptides within each V-J. Welch's t-statistics and random forest reduced 514 V-J features to some 14, which were used in a naive Bayes classifier (R e1071). Sample size was not statistically predetermined, and investigators were not blinded to group allocation. The paper describes TCR Vbeta CDR3 sequencing of 140 or so peripheral blood samples, made up of about 41 ophthalmopathy patients, 70 to 75 hyperthyroidism patients and about 17 progressor patients.

The V gene is TRBV3-1 and the J gene is TRBJ1-2, with the identity of the D gene unclear. This material consisted of peripheral blood mononuclear cells (PBMCs), taken at new diagnosis, from a patient treated with antithyroid drugs. This TCR was sampled from a man aged 18 to 35 with Graves disease. Donor details come from another sample of the same person, matched by shared clones. The nucleotides are TGTGCCAGCAGCCAAGGTGGCACCGCTAACTATGGCTACACCTTC. Its protein is CASSQGGTANYGYTF.